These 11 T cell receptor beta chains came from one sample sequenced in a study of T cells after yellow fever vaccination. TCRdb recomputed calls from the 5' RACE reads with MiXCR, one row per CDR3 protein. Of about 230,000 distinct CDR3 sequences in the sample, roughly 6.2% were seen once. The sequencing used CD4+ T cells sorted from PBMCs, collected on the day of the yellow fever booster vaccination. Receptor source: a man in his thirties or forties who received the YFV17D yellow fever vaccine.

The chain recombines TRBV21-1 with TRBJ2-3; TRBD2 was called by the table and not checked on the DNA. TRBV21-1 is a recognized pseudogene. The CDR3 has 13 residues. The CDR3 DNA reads TGTGCCAGATGGGCTAGCGACACAGATACGCAGTATTTT. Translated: CARWASDTDTQYF.

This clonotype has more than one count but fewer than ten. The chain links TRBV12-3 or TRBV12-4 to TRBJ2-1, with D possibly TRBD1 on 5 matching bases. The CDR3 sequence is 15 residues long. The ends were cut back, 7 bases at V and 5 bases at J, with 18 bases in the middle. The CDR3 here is CASKLDPLGHNEQFF. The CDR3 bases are TGTGCCAGCAAGCTAGACCCTCTGGGGCACAATGAGCAGTTCTTC.

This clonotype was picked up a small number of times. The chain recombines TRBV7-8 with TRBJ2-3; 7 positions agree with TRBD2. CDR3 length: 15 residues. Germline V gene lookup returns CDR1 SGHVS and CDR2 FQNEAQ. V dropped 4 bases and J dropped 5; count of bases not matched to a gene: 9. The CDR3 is CASSSARLAGDTQYF. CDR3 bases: TGTGCCAGCAGCTCCGCCCGACTAGCAGGAGATACGCAGTATTTT.

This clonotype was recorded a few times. CDR3 loop: CASSQDLRAGAFF. CDR3 bases: TGTGCCAGCAGCCAAGATCTGCGCGCGGGAGCTTTCTTT. The chain employs TRBV4-2 and TRBJ1-1; D unresolved. The CDR3 runs to 13 residues. V was cut by 0 bases and J by 10 bases, with 12 bases left in between. CDR1 is LGHNA and CDR2 is YNFKEQ in the germline V gene.

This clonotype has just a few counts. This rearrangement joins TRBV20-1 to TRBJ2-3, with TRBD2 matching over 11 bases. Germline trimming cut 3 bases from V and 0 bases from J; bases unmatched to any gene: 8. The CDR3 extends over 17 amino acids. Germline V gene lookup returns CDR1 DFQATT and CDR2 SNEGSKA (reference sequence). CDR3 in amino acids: CSARASGRRGSTDTQYF. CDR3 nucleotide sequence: TGCAGTGCTAGGGCTAGCGGGAGGCGGGGTAGCACAGATACGCAGTATTTT.

CDR3 sequence (DNA): TGCGCCAGCAGACCCTCTAGCGGGAGGATCTACGAGCAGTACTTC. Translation gives CASRPSSGRIYEQYF. The chain is built from TRBV5-1 and TRBJ2-7, with 11 bases matching TRBD2. With 5 bases clipped from V and 3 bases from J, the junction kept 7 bases outside the gene matches. CDR1 SGHRS and CDR2 YFSETQ come from the germline V gene. The CDR3 sequence is 15 residues long.

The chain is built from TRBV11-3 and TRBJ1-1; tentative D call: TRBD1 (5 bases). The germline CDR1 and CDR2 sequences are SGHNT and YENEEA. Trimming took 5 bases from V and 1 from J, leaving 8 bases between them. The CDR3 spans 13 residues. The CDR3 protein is CASSAGWNTEAFF. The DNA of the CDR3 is TGTGCCAGCAGCGCAGGGTGGAACACTGAAGCTTTCTTT.

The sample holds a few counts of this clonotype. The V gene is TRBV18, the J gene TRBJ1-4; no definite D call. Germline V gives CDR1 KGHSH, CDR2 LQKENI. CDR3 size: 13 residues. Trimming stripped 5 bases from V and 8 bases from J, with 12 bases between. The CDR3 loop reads CASSLDEAEKLFF. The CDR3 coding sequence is TGTGCCAGCTCATTGGACGAGGCCGAAAAACTGTTTTTT.

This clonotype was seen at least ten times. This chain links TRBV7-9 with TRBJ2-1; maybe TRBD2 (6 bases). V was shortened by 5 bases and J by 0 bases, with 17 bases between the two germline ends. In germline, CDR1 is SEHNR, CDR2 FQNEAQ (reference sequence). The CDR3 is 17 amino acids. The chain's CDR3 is CASSTTASGHSYNEQFF. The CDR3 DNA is TGTGCCAGCAGCACGACCGCCAGCGGGCACTCCTACAATGAGCAGTTCTTC.

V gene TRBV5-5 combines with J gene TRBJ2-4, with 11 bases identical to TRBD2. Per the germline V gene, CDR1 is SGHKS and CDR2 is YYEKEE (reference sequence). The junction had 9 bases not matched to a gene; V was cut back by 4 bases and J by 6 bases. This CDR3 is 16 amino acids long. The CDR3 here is CASSIRLAGGINIQYF. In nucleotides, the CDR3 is TGTGCCAGCAGCATTCGCCTAGCGGGAGGAATAAACATTCAGTACTTC. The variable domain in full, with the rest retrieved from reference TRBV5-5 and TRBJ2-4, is DAGVTQSPTHLIKTRGQQVTLRCSPISGHKSVSWYQQVLGQGPQFIFQYYEKEERGRGNFPDRFSARQFPNYSSELNVNALLLGDSALYLCASSIRLAGGINIQYFGAGTRLSVL.

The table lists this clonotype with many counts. CDR3 sequence: CATINPAILLGGSGSEQFF. CDR3 bases: TGTGCCACCATCAACCCCGCAATTCTTTTAGGGGGAAGTGGAAGTGAGCAGTTCTTC. The chain combines TRBV24-1 with TRBJ2-1, with D possibly matching TRBD1 (6 bases). Looked up from germline, CDR1 is KGHDR and CDR2 is SFDVKD. Trimming took 8 bases from V and 9 from J, leaving 34 bases between them. CDR3 length equals 19 residues.